A selection of T cell receptor beta chains follows, all from one sample in a study of cytomegalovirus exposure and HLA in healthy donors. The data were produced by immunoSEQ multiplex PCR, yet TCRdb's version contains in-frame clones alone and is incomplete. Of around 190,000 clones listed, around 80% are singletons. The sequenced sample consisted of PBMCs. These receptors were taken from a man in his forties in good health and CMV-seronegative. The CDR3 runs from the conserved cysteine through the conserved F or W. D genes are given only for firm matches. Clone size is not always given. Where it is, it says once, few, many or a class for expanded clones.

j_call clone_size d_call v_call cdr3_nt cdr3_aa
TRBJ1-3 . . TRBV10-1 TGCGCCAGCAGTGACCGAGAGGGAAGCTCTGGAAACACCATATATTTT CASSDREGSSGNTIYF
TRBJ2-1 . . TRBV5-1 TGCGCCAGCAGCTTGGACGGGAATGAGCAGTTCTTC CASSLDGNEQFF
TRBJ1-1 . . TRBV2 TGTGCCACCCAGGGGCGGGAAGCTTTCTTT CATQGREAFF
TRBJ1-1 . . TRBV5-4 TGTGCCAGCAGCACACGATTGAACACTGAAGCTTTCTTT CASSTRLNTEAFF
TRBJ2-7 few TRBD2 TRBV7-9 TGTGCCAGCAGCTTAGGGACTAGCGGCACCTACGAGCAGTACTTC CASSLGTSGTYEQYF
TRBJ2-1 . TRBD2 TRBV7-9 TGTGCCAGCAGCGAGAGACTAGCGGGAGGTGAGCAGTTCTTC CASSERLAGGEQFF
TRBJ2-7 . TRBD1 TRBV19 TGTGCCAGTAGTATCGGGACAGGGGCCTACGAGCAGTACTTC CASSIGTGAYEQYF
TRBJ2-7 . TRBD2 TRBV29-1 TGCAGCGTTGTGGCGGGGGGGCCAGACGAGCAGTACTTC CSVVAGGPDEQYF
TRBJ2-1 . TRBD2 TRBV6-5 TGTGCCAGCAGCCTTTCTAGCGGGGATTACAATGAGCAGTTCTTC CASSLSSGDYNEQFF
TRBJ2-3 . . TRBV5-1 TGCGCCAGCAGCTTGGAAGGCGGTACGCAGTATTTT CASSLEGGTQYF
TRBJ1-1 . . TRBV18 TGTGCCAGCTCCCCAAAGACAGATGAAGCTTTCTTT CASSPKTDEAFF
TRBJ1-2 . . TRBV5-4 TGTGCCAGCAGTTCATCAGGGATGAGGAATGGCTACACCTTC CASSSSGMRNGYTF
TRBJ2-4 . TRBD2 TRBV7-9 TGTGCCAGCAGCTTAGTGGTAGCGGGAGGGCTCCGGGCCAAAAACATTCAGTACTTC CASSLVVAGGLRAKNIQYF
TRBJ2-7 . . TRBV5-6 TGTGCCAGCAGCTCTGGGACAACCAAATACGAGCAGTACTTC CASSSGTTKYEQYF
TRBJ2-5 . TRBD2 TRBV27 TGTGCCAGCAGTTTATTAGCGGGAGGACCGTTAGAGACCCAGTACTTC CASSLLAGGPLETQYF
TRBJ2-3 . TRBD1 TRBV7-6 TGTGCCAGCAGCTTAAAGGGAAGGGGGCCCCGGGGAGATACGCAGTATTTT CASSLKGRGPRGDTQYF
TRBJ2-7 . TRBD2 TRBV7-9 TGTTCCAGCAGCCCAGTGGGGGGACTAGCGGGAGTAGCGGCCTACGAGCAGTACTTC CSSSPVGGLAGVAAYEQYF
TRBJ2-1 once TRBD2 TRBV5-6 TGTGCCAGCAGCTCTGGGACTAGCTCCAATGAGCAGTTCTTC CASSSGTSSNEQFF
TRBJ2-5 few . TRBV7-2 TGTGCCAGCAGCCCAACGAGGCAGAGGGGGGAGACCCAGTACTTC CASSPTRQRGETQYF
TRBJ1-1 . . TRBV14 TGTGCCAGCAGCCAAGATAACCATCTCGGGGCTTTCTTT CASSQDNHLGAFF
TRBJ2-1 once TRBD1 TRBV7-2 TGTGCCAGCAGCCCGGGACAGGGGAATCACAATGAGCAGTTCTTC CASSPGQGNHNEQFF
TRBJ1-2 . . TRBV30 TGTGCCTGGAGCCCGGACATGAACTATGGCTACACCTTC CAWSPDMNYGYTF
TRBJ1-2 . TRBD1 TRBV19 TGTGCCAGTAGTCTGGGACAGGGGGACGGCTACACCTTC CASSLGQGDGYTF
TRBJ2-3 once . TRBV18 TGTGCCAGCTCACCCCCACTCCCAGATACGCAGTATTTT CASSPPLPDTQYF
TRBJ2-4 . . TRBV7-6 TGTGCCAGCAGCTCATCCCGGGACACCCGGACCAAAAACATTCAGTACTTC CASSSSRDTRTKNIQYF
TRBJ2-3 . TRBD2 TRBV18 TGTGCCAGCTCAACAGGCGGGAGCTTAGCAGATACGCAGTATTTT CASSTGGSLADTQYF
TRBJ2-1 once . TRBV20-1 TGCAGTGCTACTACTTACAATGAGCAGTTCTTC CSATTYNEQFF
TRBJ1-2 . . TRBV7-9 TGTGCCAGCAGCCCAATGACAGATCTAGGCTACACCTTC CASSPMTDLGYTF
TRBJ2-1 . TRBD2 TRBV7-3 TGTGCCAGCAGCTTAAGTCTAGCGGGCTACAATGAGCAGTTCTTC CASSLSLAGYNEQFF
TRBJ2-2 once . TRBV9 TGTGCCAGCAGCGTAGCGGACACCGGGGAGCTGTTTTTT CASSVADTGELFF
TRBJ2-7 . TRBD1 TRBV18 TGTGCCAGCTCACCAGGACAGGGTGGCGAGCAGTACTTC CASSPGQGGEQYF
TRBJ2-3 . . TRBV7-2 TGTGCCAGCAGCTTACGGGGGGCCTCAGGGGATACGCAGTATTTT CASSLRGASGDTQYF
TRBJ2-2 . TRBD1 TRBV27 TGTGCCAGCAGGACAGGGGCATACACCGGGGAGCTGTTTTTT CASRTGAYTGELFF
TRBJ1-2 . TRBD1 TRBV5-1 TGCGCCAGCAGCCCCTCGCAACAGGGGCTTGGCTACACCTTC CASSPSQQGLGYTF
TRBJ2-1 . TRBD2 TRBV7-3 TGTGCCAGCAGCTTCTCTAGCGGGGCTGGGCAGTTCTTC CASSFSSGAGQFF
TRBJ2-7 . . TRBV7-2 TGTGCCAGCAGCCCCTACATAGCGCGCGAGCAGTACTTC CASSPYIAREQYF
TRBJ2-3 . TRBD2 TRBV7-9 TGTTCCAGCAGCTTAGGGACTAGCAACACAGATACGCAGTATTTT CSSSLGTSNTDTQYF